The 23 T cell receptor beta chains below were found in one sample sequenced in a study of blood T cell repertoires in COVID-19. The table came from immunoSEQ multiplex PCR; TCRdb's copy has only in-frame clones and leaves some out. The table lists about 110,000 clones, 65% to 80% of them singletons. Sequences were obtained from peripheral blood. The receptors originated from a woman aged 55-70 years with acute or convalescent COVID-19.

This clone showed up just once. The chain combines TRBV9 with TRBJ1-2; D remains ambiguous. The germline V gene has CDR1 SGDLS and CDR2 YYNGEE. The length of the CDR3 is 13 residues. Trimming pared 0 bases from V and 6 bases from J, leaving 9 bases between. CDR3 amino acids: CASSVGPLDGYTF. The CDR3, as DNA: TGTGCCAGCAGCGTAGGCCCCTTAGATGGCTACACCTTC.

The V and J genes are TRBV30 and TRBJ1-5, with D perhaps matching TRBD1 (5 bases). The germline CDR1 and CDR2 sequences are GTSNPN and SVGIG (reference sequence). The germline V and J ends were trimmed by 2 bases and 0 bases, with 11 bases remaining between them. The CDR3 runs 15 residues. The CDR3 nucleotides read TGTGCCTGGAGTATACGGCAGGGTAGCAATCAGCCCCAGCATTTT. Amino acid sequence: CAWSIRQGSNQPQHF.

The rearrangement uses TRBV7-2 and TRBJ2-2; no clear D gene. The germline V gene has CDR1 SGHTA and CDR2 FQGNSA. Trimming took 3 bases from V and 6 from J, leaving 5 bases between them. The CDR3 has 12 amino acids. The CDR3 is CASSLRSGELFF. DNA of the CDR3: TGTGCCAGCAGCTTGCGATCCGGGGAGCTGTTTTTT.

The rearrangement joins TRBV19 to TRBJ1-5, with TRBD1 matching over 8 bases. Unmatched junction bases numbered 2, after V lost 0 bases and J lost 1 base. Germline V gene data show CDR1 as LNHDA and CDR2 as SQIVND (reference sequence). This CDR3 is 16 amino acids long. The CDR3 loop is CASSIDDRGSNQPQHF. In DNA form, the CDR3 reads TGTGCCAGTAGTATAGATGACAGGGGCAGCAATCAGCCCCAGCATTTT.

The V and J genes are TRBV25-1 and TRBJ2-7; D gene unclear. The V end lost 2 bases, the J end lost 2 bases, and 10 bases lay between the germline ends. Germline loops: CDR1 MGHDK, CDR2 SYGVNS. The CDR3 covers 14 residues. The CDR3 sequence is CASSERGPPYEQYF. The CDR3 DNA reads TGTGCCAGCAGTGAAAGAGGCCCCCCCTACGAGCAGTACTTC.

The rearrangement uses TRBV5-1 and TRBJ1-2; tentatively, D is TRBD1 (5 bases). V was clipped by 7 bases and J by 6 bases, with 19 bases between them. CDR1 is SGHRS and CDR2 is YFSETQ in the germline V gene. The CDR3 covers 14 residues. CDR3 DNA sequence: TGCGCCAGCCGACCGGGGGAGGTCCCAAATGGCTACACCTTC. Amino acid sequence: CASRPGEVPNGYTF.

In this sample, this clone turned up once. V is TRBV7-6 and J is TRBJ1-6; 8 nucleotides match TRBD1. V shed 5 bases, J shed 8 bases, and the junction held 8 bases outside the gene matches. Germline loops: CDR1 SGHVS, CDR2 FNYEAQ. The CDR3 runs to 15 residues. CDR3 region: CASSPWTGMDSPLHF. In DNA form, the CDR3 reads TGTGCCAGCAGCCCCTGGACAGGGATGGATTCACCCCTCCACTTT.

The gene calls are TRBV28 and TRBJ1-6; D might be TRBD1 (5 bases). This CDR3 comprises 14 residues. Germline values: CDR1 MDHEN, CDR2 SYDVKM. V was clipped by 3 bases and J by 6 bases, with 9 bases between them. The CDR3 protein is CASSFDSFNSPLHF. The CDR3 region has the DNA TGTGCCAGCAGTTTTGACAGTTTTAATTCACCCCTCCACTTT.

The genes are TRBV28 and TRBJ2-1; 10 bases line up with TRBD2. The CDR3 is made up of 16 amino acids. CDR1 and CDR2 (germline): MDHEN, SYDVKM. Trimming took 6 bases from V and 8 from J; bases not matched to a gene: 13. The CDR3 DNA reads TGTGCCAGCAGCAAATCTGCTAGCGGGGGTTTTGATGAGCAGTTCTTC. Its protein is CASSKSASGGFDEQFF. Full variable domain (outside the CDR3, taken from reference TRBV28 and TRBJ2-1): DVKVTQSSRYLVKRTGEKVFLECVQDMDHENMFWYRQDPGLGLRLIYFSYDVKMKEKGDIPEGYSVSREKKERFSLILESASTNQTSMYLCASSKSASGGFDEQFFGPGTRLTVL.

This rearrangement joins TRBV4-2 to TRBJ2-7; unclear D gene. V lost 0 bases, J lost 5 bases, and 11 bases lay in between. The germline gives CDR1 LGHNA, CDR2 YNFKEQ. The CDR3 consists of 14 residues. The CDR3 sequence: CASSQDVAVHEQYF. The DNA of the CDR3 is TGTGCCAGCAGCCAAGATGTGGCAGTCCACGAGCAGTACTTC.

This chain's CDR3 is CASSVRQYQETQYF. The CDR3 bases are TGTGCCAGCAGTGTGCGACAGTACCAAGAGACCCAGTACTTC. The chain employs TRBV2 and TRBJ2-5; TRBD1 might be the D (5 bases). The CDR3 spans 14 residues. Germline V gives CDR1 SNHLY, CDR2 FYNNEI. Trimming removed 4 bases from V and 0 bases from J, with 9 bases in between.

The rearrangement links TRBV6-5 to TRBJ2-2; D not certain. This CDR3 spans 15 amino acids. Trimming removed 0 bases at V and 7 bases at J, with 12 bases between. Per germline, CDR1 MNHEY and CDR2 SVGAGI. For the CDR3, the DNA is TGTGCCAGCAGTTACTCGTTCCGGGTGGGCGGGGAGCTGTTTTTT. Amino acids: CASSYSFRVGGELFF.

The V and J genes are TRBV2 and TRBJ1-6; D is uncertain. The CDR3 sequence is 12 residues long. CDR1 SNHLY and CDR2 FYNNEI come from the germline V gene. V was shortened by 7 bases and J by 6 bases, with 7 bases between the two germline ends. The CDR3 loop is CASTYLNSPLHF. Written as DNA, the CDR3 is TGTGCCAGCACCTACCTTAATTCACCCCTCCACTTT.

This clone was seen a handful of times. The chain recombines TRBV27 with TRBJ1-5, with D tentatively TRBD1 (5 bases). From germline, CDR1 is MNHEY and CDR2 SMNVEV (reference sequence). CDR3 length equals 14 residues. V gave up 9 bases and J gave up 7 bases, with 19 bases separating them. The DNA of the CDR3 is TGTGCCAGTGGGGGGACTAGTAGGTTACAGCCCCAGCATTTT. Amino acids: CASGGTSRLQPQHF.

The V gene is TRBV15, the J gene TRBJ1-3; a weak D match, TRBD1 (5 bases). V dropped 3 bases and J dropped 4 bases, with 10 bases sitting between them. The CDR3 contains 14 residues. Germline V lookup: CDR1 LNHNV, CDR2 YYDKDF (reference sequence). CDR3 coding DNA: TGTGCCACCAGCAGCGTAGGGGTGGGAAACACCATATATTTT. It yields the protein CATSSVGVGNTIYF.

The genes are TRBV5-4 and TRBJ2-7; D possibly corresponds to TRBD1 (5 bases). Per germline, CDR1 SGHNT and CDR2 YYREEE (reference sequence). The V end was cut by 3 bases, the J end by 3 bases, with 16 bases between. This CDR3 is 15 amino acids long. CDR3 nucleotide sequence: TGTGCCAGCAGCTCTTTATCCGACAGTATCTACGAGCAGTACTTC. It yields the protein CASSSLSDSIYEQYF.

In its sample, this clone was seen a few times. J is TRBJ1-1 and V is TRBV28, with 7 bases aligning to TRBD1. This CDR3 is 14 amino acids long. Germline-derived CDR1 and CDR2 are MDHEN and SYDVKM. With 6 bases clipped from V and 5 bases from J, the junction kept 9 bases outside the gene matches. The CDR3 DNA sequence: TGTGCCAGCAGATCGACAGGGAAGGTTACTGAAGCTTTCTTT. As protein: CASRSTGKVTEAFF.

The sample holds a few counts of this clone. J is TRBJ1-3 and V is TRBV29-1; D call uncertain. This CDR3 region has 13 residues. Trimming removed 1 base at V and 5 bases at J, with 9 bases between. Germline V CDR1 and CDR2: SQVTM, ANQGSEA. This chain's CDR3 is CSVEGPERNTIYF. The DNA of the CDR3 is TGCAGCGTTGAAGGGCCGGAGAGAAACACCATATATTTT.

This chain links TRBV24-1 with TRBJ1-5, with 7 bases fitting TRBD1. Germline loops: CDR1 KGHDR, CDR2 SFDVKD. V trimming: 3 bases; J trimming: 5 bases; junction bases outside the gene matches: 3. The CDR3 consists of 14 residues. The DNA for the CDR3 is TGTGCCACCAGTGATGAGGGGGCATATCAGCCCCAGCATTTT. It codes for CATSDEGAYQPQHF.

The chain couples TRBV9 to TRBJ1-6; no firm D call. Trimming stripped 0 bases from V and 10 bases from J, with 8 bases between. CDR1 is SGDLS, CDR2 YYNGEE, per germline. The CDR3 extends over 13 amino acids. Here the CDR3 reads CASSVDSMSPLHF. In nucleotides, the CDR3 is TGTGCCAGCAGCGTAGATTCTATGTCACCCCTCCACTTT.

The chain uses TRBV3-1 (or the pseudogene TRBV3-2) and TRBJ1-2; D unresolved. The V gene's germline CDR1 is LGHDT and CDR2 YNNKEL (reference sequence). Trimming took off 3 bases at V and 7 bases at J, with 6 bases between the two ends. The CDR3 totals 11 residues. This chain's CDR3 is CASSQSVGYTF. The CDR3 DNA sequence: TGTGCCAGCAGCCAGTCGGTTGGCTACACCTTC.

This sequence joins TRBV27 and TRBJ1-1, with TRBD1 matching over 8 bases. This CDR3 spans 16 amino acids. Germline V lookup: CDR1 MNHEY, CDR2 SMNVEV (reference sequence). The ends lost 0 bases at V and 8 bases at J; junction bases unmatched: 11. CDR3 amino acids: CASSLSSWQGAGEAFF. The CDR3 nucleotides read TGTGCCAGCAGTTTATCGTCGTGGCAGGGGGCCGGGGAAGCTTTCTTT.

V usage is TRBV9 and J usage is TRBJ1-4; D remains unclear. The length of the CDR3 is 13 residues. Germline loops: CDR1 SGDLS, CDR2 YYNGEE. Trimming left V 0 bases short and J 5 bases short, with 5 bases between. The DNA for the CDR3 is TGTGCCAGCAGCGTAGAAGAGAATGAAAAACTGTTTTTT. Its translation: CASSVEENEKLFF.